The 4 T cell receptor beta chains presented below share a single source sample, sequenced in a study. TCRdb reprocessed the 5' RACE reads via MiXCR and lists one record per CDR3 protein. The data show tens of thousands of distinct CDR3 sequences, around 26% seen once. The sequenced sample consisted of naive CD4+ T cells sorted from blood. The subset is: naive CD4+ T cells, CD4+CD45RA+CD25-. The source is a female donor with breast cancer.

This rearrangement joins TRBV20-1 to TRBJ2-5; D may be TRBD1 or TRBD2 (5 bases each). Looked up from germline, CDR1 is DFQATT and CDR2 is SNEGSKA (reference sequence). The CDR3 runs to 16 residues. Trimming shortened V by 6 bases and J by 3 bases, and 23 bases separated the two germline ends. CDR3 residues: CSANDMGTTSEETQYF. The CDR3 nucleotides read TGCAGTGCCAACGACATGGGGACCACCTCAGAAGAGACCCAGTACTTC.

This CDR3 reads CSARDEQTGTSGRFGEQFF. The CDR3 DNA sequence: TGCAGTGCTAGAGATGAGCAAACCGGGACTAGCGGGAGATTCGGTGAGCAGTTCTTC. The V gene is TRBV20-1, the J gene TRBJ2-1, with 14 bases identical to TRBD2. CDR3 length equals 19 residues. V trimming: 0 bases; J trimming: 9 bases; junction bases outside the gene matches: 16. CDR1 is DFQATT and CDR2 is SNEGSKA in the germline V gene (reference sequence).

This clonotype was found a few times. V gene TRBV3-1 combines with J gene TRBJ2-7; either TRBD1 or TRBD2 may supply D (5 bases each). The CDR3 is made up of 13 amino acids. Germline assignment: CDR1 LGHDT and CDR2 YNNKEL (reference sequence). The ends were cut back, 4 bases at V and 3 bases at J, with 10 bases in the middle. This chain's CDR3 is CASSRDAFYEQYF. In nucleotides, the CDR3 is TGTGCCAGCAGCCGGGACGCCTTCTACGAGCAGTACTTC.

This clonotype was seen only once. This sequence joins TRBV5-1 and TRBJ2-3; no reliable D call. The CDR3 is made up of 17 amino acids. Trimming stripped 0 bases from V and 5 bases from J, with 19 bases between. Germline values: CDR1 SGHRS, CDR2 YFSETQ. The CDR3 here is CASSLEGPSVSGDTQYF. The CDR3 DNA reads TGCGCCAGCAGCTTGGAGGGTCCTTCCGTCTCTGGAGATACGCAGTATTTT.